These 13 T cell receptor beta chains were sequenced from one sample in a study of cytomegalovirus exposure and HLA in healthy donors. The PCR had 60 Vbeta and 13 Jbeta primers. Method: immunoSEQ multiplex PCR; TCRdb's copy keeps in-frame clones and lacks some. Here the sample spans about 200,000 clones, approximately 79% being singletons. The source material was PBMCs. The receptors originated from a young man in good health and CMV-seronegative.

This clone was seen only once. This chain links TRBV5-6 with TRBJ2-7; TRBD1 matches 9 bases. From germline, CDR1 is SGHDT and CDR2 YYEEEE. This CDR3 spans 14 amino acids. J was trimmed by 4 bases and V by 4 bases; bases with no gene match: 6. The DNA of the CDR3 is TGTGCCAGCAGCCCGGGACAGGGCCCTTACGAGCAGTACTTC. Translation gives CASSPGQGPYEQYF.

The rearrangement links TRBV11-2 to TRBJ2-7, with D perhaps matching TRBD2 (5 bases). The CDR3 length is 14 residues. The germline CDR1 and CDR2 sequences are SGHAT and FQNNGV. V was trimmed by 2 bases and J by 2 bases, leaving 10 bases between them. In DNA form, the CDR3 reads TGTGCCAGCAGCTTAAACTACGGGGCCTACGAGCAGTACTTC. It codes for CASSLNYGAYEQYF.

In its sample, this clone was seen a few times. This sequence joins TRBV7-9 and TRBJ2-3; D is uncertain. The CDR3 covers 14 residues. V lost 3 bases to trimming and J lost 2 bases, with 9 bases between them. Germline values: CDR1 SEHNR, CDR2 FQNEAQ (reference sequence). The CDR3 loop is CASSLGRDTDTQYF. CDR3 DNA: TGTGCCAGCAGCTTGGGCAGAGACACAGATACGCAGTATTTT.

This chain connects TRBV19 to TRBJ1-6; 7 bases are a match to TRBD1. In germline, CDR1 is LNHDA, CDR2 SQIVND (reference sequence). This CDR3 has 15 residues. V trimming: 5 bases; J trimming: 8 bases; junction bases outside the gene matches: 9. This CDR3 is CASSRQGPWDSPLHF. CDR3 nucleotides: TGTGCCAGTAGTCGACAGGGCCCCTGGGATTCACCCCTCCACTTT.

This chain uses TRBV19 with TRBJ2-7; D uncertain. CDR1 and CDR2 from the germline V gene are LNHDA and SQIVND (reference sequence). This CDR3 has 13 residues. Between the trimmed V and J ends, which lost 3 bases and 4 bases, there was a span of 10 bases. CDR3 nucleotides: TGTGCCAGTAGTATGGCTCCGACTTACGAGCAGTACTTC. This encodes CASSMAPTYEQYF.

This chain connects TRBV6-6 to TRBJ2-5; 9 nucleotides agree with TRBD1. The tail of the sequence fits TRBJ2-7 better, so the J call may be wrong. Germline lookup yields CDR1 MNHNY and CDR2 SVGAGI (reference sequence). The CDR3 extends over 13 amino acids. The CDR3 reads CASSYSTGGEQYF. In nucleotides, the CDR3 is TGTGCCAGCAGTTACTCGACAGGGGGCGAGCAGTACTTC.

The gene calls are TRBV13 and TRBJ2-7, with 14 bases matching TRBD2. This CDR3 has 14 residues. From germline, CDR1 is PRHDT and CDR2 FYEKMQ (reference sequence). Losses at the gene ends were 4 bases for V and 5 bases for J; bases not matched to a gene: 1. The CDR3 DNA reads TGTGCCAGCAGCTGGGGACTAGCGGGAGACGAGCAGTACTTC. Amino acid sequence: CASSWGLAGDEQYF.

V is TRBV19 and J is TRBJ1-5, with TRBD1 as a possible D gene (6 bases). Trimming removed 6 bases at V and 2 bases at J, with 14 bases between. The CDR3 extends over 15 amino acids. Germline V gene data show CDR1 as LNHDA and CDR2 as SQIVND (reference sequence). The CDR3 loop is CASREQGKGNQPQHF. CDR3 coding DNA: TGTGCCAGTAGAGAACAGGGAAAGGGCAATCAGCCCCAGCATTTT.

As to this clone: The sample contains more than one DNA sequence encoding this CDR3. This chain joins TRBV4-2 and TRBJ2-7; 7 nucleotides align to TRBD2. Looked up from germline, CDR1 is LGHNA and CDR2 is YNFKEQ. This CDR3 comprises 16 residues. V shed 3 bases and J 2 bases; nucleotides not matched to a gene: 10. The chain's CDR3 is CASSQENVGGTYEQYF. CDR3 in DNA: TGTGCCAGCAGCCAGGAGAATGTGGGGGGGACCTACGAGCAGTACTTC.

This clone was counted a single time. The CDR3 region has the DNA TGTGCCAGCAGCGCAGGGATGGCCGGGGAGCTGTTTTTT. Protein: CASSAGMAGELFF. V is TRBV7-9 and J is TRBJ2-2; possibly TRBD1 for D (5 bases). The CDR3 length is 13 residues. V shed 5 bases and J shed 6 bases, with 10 bases lying between them. Germline V gene data show CDR1 as SEHNR and CDR2 as FQNEAQ (reference sequence).

The chain joins TRBV4-2 to TRBJ2-5; 12 nucleotides align to TRBD1. CDR1 is LGHNA and CDR2 is YNFKEQ in the germline V gene. V shed 2 bases and J 4 bases; nucleotides not matched to a gene: 8. The CDR3 is made up of 17 amino acids. The CDR3 reads CASSQHPGQGAPETQYF. For the CDR3, the DNA is TGTGCCAGCAGCCAACATCCGGGACAGGGGGCGCCAGAGACCCAGTACTTC.

V and J are TRBV6-5 and TRBJ2-2, with 8 bases that match TRBD2. The CDR3 consists of 12 residues. CDR1 is MNHEY and CDR2 is SVGAGI in the germline V gene. The trim removed 8 bases at V and 7 bases at J, leaving 3 bases unmatched. The CDR3 here is CASREGGGELFF. The CDR3 bases are TGTGCCAGCCGGGAGGGGGGCGGGGAGCTGTTTTTT.

This clone was seen a few times. This rearrangement joins TRBV6-1 to TRBJ2-7, with D possibly being TRBD1 (6 bases). The ends were cut back, 6 bases at V and 4 bases at J, with 10 bases in the middle. CDR3 length equals 12 residues. Germline values: CDR1 MNHNS, CDR2 SASEGT. CDR3 region: CASSLQGYEQYF. In DNA, the CDR3 is TGTGCCAGCAGCCTGCAGGGGTACGAGCAGTACTTC.